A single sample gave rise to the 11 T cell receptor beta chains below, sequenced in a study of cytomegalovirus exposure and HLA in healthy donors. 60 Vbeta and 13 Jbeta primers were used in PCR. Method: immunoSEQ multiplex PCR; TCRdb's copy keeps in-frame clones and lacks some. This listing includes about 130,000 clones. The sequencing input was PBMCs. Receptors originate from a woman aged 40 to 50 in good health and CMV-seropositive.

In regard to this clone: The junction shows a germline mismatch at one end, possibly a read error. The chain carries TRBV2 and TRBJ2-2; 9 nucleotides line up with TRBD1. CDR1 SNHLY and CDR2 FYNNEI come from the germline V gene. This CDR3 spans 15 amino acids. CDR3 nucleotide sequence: TGTGCCAGCAGTCTCGACAGGGGGAACACCGGGGAGCTGCTTTTT. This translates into CASSLDRGNTGELLF.

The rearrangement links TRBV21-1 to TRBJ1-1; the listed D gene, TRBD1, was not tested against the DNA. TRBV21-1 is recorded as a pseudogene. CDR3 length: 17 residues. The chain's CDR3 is CASSKPGVDRTNTEAFF. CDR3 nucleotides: TGTGCCAGCAGCAAGCCCGGAGTCGACAGGACGAACACTGAAGCTTTCTTT.

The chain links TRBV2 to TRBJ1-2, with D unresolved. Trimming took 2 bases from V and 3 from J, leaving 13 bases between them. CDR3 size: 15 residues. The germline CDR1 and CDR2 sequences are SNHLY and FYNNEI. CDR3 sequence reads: CASSEFDKSYYGYTF. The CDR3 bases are TGTGCCAGCAGTGAATTTGACAAATCCTACTATGGCTACACCTTC.

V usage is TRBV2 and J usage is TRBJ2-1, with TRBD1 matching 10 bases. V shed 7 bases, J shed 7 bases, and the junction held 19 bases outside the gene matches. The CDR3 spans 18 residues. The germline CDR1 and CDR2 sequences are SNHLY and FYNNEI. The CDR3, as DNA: TGTGCCAGCACCGGACAGGGGGGCGCAGGACTCCTGGGTAATGAGCAGTTCTTC. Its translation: CASTGQGGAGLLGNEQFF.

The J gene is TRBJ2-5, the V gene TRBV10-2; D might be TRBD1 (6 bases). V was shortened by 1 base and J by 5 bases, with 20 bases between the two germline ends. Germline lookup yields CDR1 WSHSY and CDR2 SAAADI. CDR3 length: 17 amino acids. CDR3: CASSELIGQGFRETQYF. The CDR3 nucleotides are TGCGCCAGCAGTGAGTTAATCGGGCAGGGGTTTCGGGAGACCCAGTACTTC.

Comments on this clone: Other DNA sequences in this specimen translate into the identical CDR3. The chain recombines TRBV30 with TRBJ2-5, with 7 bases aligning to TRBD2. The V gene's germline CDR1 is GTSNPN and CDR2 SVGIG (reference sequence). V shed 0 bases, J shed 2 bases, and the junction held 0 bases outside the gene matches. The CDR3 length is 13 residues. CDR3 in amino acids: CAWSVGGQETQYF. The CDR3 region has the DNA TGTGCCTGGAGTGTCGGGGGGCAAGAGACCCAGTACTTC.

Written as DNA, the CDR3 is TGTGCCAGCAGCTGGGGGACTCGGAATGAGCAGTTCTTC. It yields the protein CASSWGTRNEQFF. V usage is TRBV5-6 and J usage is TRBJ2-1, with D possibly TRBD2 on 6 matching bases. Germline V lookup: CDR1 SGHDT, CDR2 YYEEEE. CDR3 size: 13 residues. Trimming took off 3 bases at V and 7 bases at J, with 11 bases between the two ends.

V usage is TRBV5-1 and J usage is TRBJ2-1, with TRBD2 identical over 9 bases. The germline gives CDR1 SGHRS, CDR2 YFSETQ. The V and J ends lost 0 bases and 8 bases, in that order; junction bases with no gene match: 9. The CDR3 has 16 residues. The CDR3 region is CASSLERAGGGDEQFF. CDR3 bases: TGCGCCAGCAGCTTGGAGAGGGCGGGAGGGGGTGATGAGCAGTTCTTC.

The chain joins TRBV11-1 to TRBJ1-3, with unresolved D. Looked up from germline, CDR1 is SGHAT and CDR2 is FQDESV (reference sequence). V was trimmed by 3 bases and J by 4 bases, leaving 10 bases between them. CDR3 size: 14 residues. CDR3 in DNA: TGTGCCAGCAGCTTTGAACAGCCCGGAAACACCATATATTTT. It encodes CASSFEQPGNTIYF.

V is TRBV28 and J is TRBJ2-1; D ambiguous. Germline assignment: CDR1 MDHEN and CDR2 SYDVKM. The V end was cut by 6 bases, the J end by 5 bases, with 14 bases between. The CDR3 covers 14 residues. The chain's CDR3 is CASRFRLVDNEQFF. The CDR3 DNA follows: TGTGCCAGCAGGTTCAGGTTGGTGGACAATGAGCAGTTCTTC.

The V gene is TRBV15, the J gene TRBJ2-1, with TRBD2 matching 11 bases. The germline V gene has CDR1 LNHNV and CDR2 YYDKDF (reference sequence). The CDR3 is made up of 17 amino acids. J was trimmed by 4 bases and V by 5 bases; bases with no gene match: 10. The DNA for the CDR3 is TGTGCCACCAGCCCCCGGAGGGGACTAGCGGTATACAATGAGCAGTTCTTC. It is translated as CATSPRRGLAVYNEQFF.